The 11 T cell receptor beta chains reported below all come from one sample, sequenced in a study of blood T cell repertoires in COVID-19. Assay: immunoSEQ multiplex PCR; the TCRdb copy retains only in-frame clones and omits some. The sample includes 50,000 to 55,000 clones, around 85% of them seen just once. The sequencing sample was made of peripheral blood. The receptor source for this set is a man in his fifties or sixties with acute or convalescent COVID-19.

This chain joins TRBV5-1 and TRBJ2-2, with 12 bases fitting TRBD2. The CDR3 consists of 15 residues. Germline CDR1 and CDR2: SGHRS and YFSETQ. Germline trimming cut 3 bases from V and 4 bases from J; bases unmatched to any gene: 1. The CDR3 loop reads CASSWGLAGTGELFF. The DNA for the CDR3 is TGCGCCAGCAGCTGGGGACTAGCGGGCACCGGGGAGCTGTTTTTT.

The rearrangement joins TRBV5-4 to TRBJ2-7; 7 bases are shared with TRBD2. The J segment lost 10 bases and the V segment lost 5 bases, leaving 18 bases of the junction unmatched. The germline CDR1 and CDR2 sequences are SGHNT and YYREEE (reference sequence). The CDR3 is 15 residues long. CDR3 nucleotides: TGTGCCAGCAGTCAGGGAGGGGAGAGCGGACCCCCCCAGTACTTC. It yields the protein CASSQGGESGPPQYF.

The chain links TRBV5-1 to TRBJ1-2; 7 bases align to TRBD1. The CDR3 is made up of 14 amino acids. Trimming took 7 bases from V and 0 from J; bases not matched to a gene: 6. In germline, CDR1 is SGHRS, CDR2 YFSETQ. The CDR3 reads CASSQGGANYGYTF. The CDR3, as DNA: TGCGCCAGCTCGCAGGGGGGAGCTAACTATGGCTACACCTTC. Looking up the rest from reference TRBV5-1 and TRBJ1-2 gives the full variable domain: KAGVTQTPRYLIKTRGQQVTLSCSPISGHRSVSWYQQTPGQGLQFLFEYFSETQRNKGNFPGRFSGRQFSNSRSEMNVSTLELGDSALYLCASSQGGANYGYTFGSGTRLTVV.

In this sample, this clone turned up once. V is TRBV11-2 and J is TRBJ2-2, with D uncertain. CDR1 and CDR2 from the germline V gene are SGHAT and FQNNGV. The CDR3 extends over 14 amino acids. Trimming removed 0 bases at V and 6 bases at J, with 8 bases between. CDR3 region: CASSLDGRSGELFF. In DNA, the CDR3 is TGTGCCAGCAGCTTAGATGGGCGATCCGGGGAGCTGTTTTTT.

The rearrangement uses TRBV10-3 and TRBJ2-7; 8 bases agree with TRBD1. CDR1 ENHRY and CDR2 SYGVKD come from the germline V gene. Trimming took 4 bases from V and 5 from J; bases not matched to a gene: 7. CDR3 length equals 14 residues. In DNA, the CDR3 is TGTGCCATCAGTGGGACAGGGACGGTAAACGAGCAGTACTTC. Translating it yields CAISGTGTVNEQYF.

This clone has a single count. V usage is TRBV6-1 and J usage is TRBJ2-1; a possible D gene is TRBD2 (5 bases). The CDR3 is 16 amino acids. Between the trimmed V and J ends, which lost 3 bases and 1 base, there was a span of 13 bases. Per germline, CDR1 MNHNS and CDR2 SASEGT. The DNA for the CDR3 is TGTGCCAGCAGTGAGAAGGAGGCAGGATCCTACAATGAGCAGTTCTTC. It translates to CASSEKEAGSYNEQFF.

This chain uses TRBV28 with TRBJ1-2, with TRBD1 as a possible D gene (6 bases). Looked up from germline, CDR1 is MDHEN and CDR2 is SYDVKM. CDR3 size: 13 residues. The ends were cut back, 4 bases at V and 10 bases at J, with 16 bases in the middle. The chain's CDR3 is CASSSSGQLFYTF. The DNA of the CDR3 is TGTGCCAGCAGTTCCTCCGGACAGTTATTCTACACCTTC.

This chain connects TRBV11-3 to TRBJ1-1; 9 bases map to TRBD1. This CDR3 contains 14 residues. CDR1 is SGHNT and CDR2 is YENEEA in the germline V gene. The ends lost 5 bases at V and 2 bases at J; junction bases unmatched: 3. In nucleotides, the CDR3 is TGTGCCAGCAGCCCGACAGGGGGAAACACTGAAGCTTTCTTT. It specifies CASSPTGGNTEAFF.

The chain links TRBV19 to TRBJ1-1; D remains ambiguous. Germline V gene data show CDR1 as LNHDA and CDR2 as SQIVND (reference sequence). This CDR3 is 13 amino acids long. V was cut by 5 bases and J by 5 bases, with 12 bases left in between. The CDR3 protein is CASSARARTEAFF. In DNA form, the CDR3 reads TGTGCCAGTAGTGCCCGCGCGAGGACTGAAGCTTTCTTT.

This chain joins TRBV14 and TRBJ1-2; D is undetermined. Germline CDR1 SGHDN, CDR2 FVKESK. CDR3 length: 13 amino acids. V lost 4 bases to trimming and J lost 1 base, with 7 bases between them. This chain's CDR3 is CASSPTVNYGYTF. Here the CDR3 DNA reads TGTGCCAGCAGCCCCACAGTTAACTATGGCTACACCTTC.

About this clone: Additional DNA sequences in this sample encode the identical CDR3. This chain connects TRBV5-1 to TRBJ2-7; D is unresolved. This CDR3 contains 14 residues. The V end was cut by 0 bases, the J end by 2 bases, with 9 bases between. CDR1 is SGHRS and CDR2 is YFSETQ in the germline V gene. The CDR3 DNA reads as TGCGCCAGCAGCTTGGACGGTGTTCCCTACGAGCAGTACTTC. Encoded protein: CASSLDGVPYEQYF.